This T cell receptor beta chain was identified in a study of T cell responses to AZD1222 COVID-19 vaccine. Findings and limits, study-wide: The repertoires were collected only after the peak T cell response. A reported finding is that nearly half of spike-specific TCRs target unmutated variant regions. Spike-specific TCR depth and breadth grew after two AZD1222 doses.

Produced via immunoSEQ multiplex PCR; TCRdb's table is partial and in-frame only. The repertoire holds some 99,000 clones, almost 90% seen once, with about a sixth in the top ten. V lost 4 bases and J 2 bases, leaving 9 bases between the germline ends. CDR3 length: 13 residues. Germline-derived CDR1 and CDR2 are MNHEY and SMNVEV (reference sequence). Remarks on this clone: The antigen is undetermined.

The sequence came from an adult who received the AZD1222 COVID-19 vaccine. This specimen was peripheral blood, taken 28 days after the second AZD1222 dose. The rearrangement links TRBV27 to TRBJ2-7, with D unresolved. For the CDR3, the DNA is TGTGCCAGCAGTTACGAGAATCCCTACGAGCAGTACTTC. This encodes CASSYENPYEQYF.